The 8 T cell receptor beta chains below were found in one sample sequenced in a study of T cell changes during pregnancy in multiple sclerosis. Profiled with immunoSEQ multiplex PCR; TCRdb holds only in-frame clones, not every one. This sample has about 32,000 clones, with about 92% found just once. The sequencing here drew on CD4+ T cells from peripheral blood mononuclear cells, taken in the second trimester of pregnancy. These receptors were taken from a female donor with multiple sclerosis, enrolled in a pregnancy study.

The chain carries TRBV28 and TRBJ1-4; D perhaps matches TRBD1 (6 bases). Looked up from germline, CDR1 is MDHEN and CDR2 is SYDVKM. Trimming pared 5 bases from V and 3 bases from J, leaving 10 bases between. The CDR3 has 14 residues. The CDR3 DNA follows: TGTGCCAGCAGTGACAGGTTCCCTAATGAAAAACTGTTTTTT. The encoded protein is CASSDRFPNEKLFF.

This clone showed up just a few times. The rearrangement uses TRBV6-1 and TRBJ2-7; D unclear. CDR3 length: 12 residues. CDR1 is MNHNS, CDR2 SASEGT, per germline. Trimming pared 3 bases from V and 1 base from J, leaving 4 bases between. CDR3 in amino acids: CASSDGSYEQYF. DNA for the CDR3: TGTGCCAGCAGTGACGGTTCCTACGAGCAGTACTTC.

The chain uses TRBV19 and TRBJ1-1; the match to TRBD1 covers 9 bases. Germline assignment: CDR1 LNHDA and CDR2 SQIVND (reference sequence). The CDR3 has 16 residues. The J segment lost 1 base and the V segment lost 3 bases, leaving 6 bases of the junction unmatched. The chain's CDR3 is CASSIGTGSGNTEAFF. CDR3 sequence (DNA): TGTGCCAGTAGTATCGGGACAGGGAGCGGGAACACTGAAGCTTTCTTT.

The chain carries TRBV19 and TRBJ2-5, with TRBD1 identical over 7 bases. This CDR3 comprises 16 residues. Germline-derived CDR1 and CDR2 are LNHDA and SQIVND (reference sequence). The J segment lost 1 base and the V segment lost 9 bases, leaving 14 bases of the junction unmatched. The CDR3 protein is CASYKWDRHSQETQYF. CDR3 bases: TGTGCCAGCTATAAGTGGGACAGACATTCCCAAGAGACCCAGTACTTC.

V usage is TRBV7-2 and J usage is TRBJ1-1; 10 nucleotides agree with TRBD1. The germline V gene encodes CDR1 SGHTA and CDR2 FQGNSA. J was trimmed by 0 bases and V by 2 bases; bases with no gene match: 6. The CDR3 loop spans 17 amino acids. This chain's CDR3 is CASSLMGQGTLNTEAFF. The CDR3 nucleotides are TGTGCCAGCAGCTTAATGGGACAGGGGACTTTGAACACTGAAGCTTTCTTT.

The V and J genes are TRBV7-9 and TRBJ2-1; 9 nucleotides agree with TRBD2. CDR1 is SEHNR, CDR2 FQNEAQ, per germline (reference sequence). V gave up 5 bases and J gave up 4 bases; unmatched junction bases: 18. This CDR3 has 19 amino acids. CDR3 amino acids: CASSPSVRASGETYNEQFF. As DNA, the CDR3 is TGTGCCAGCAGCCCGTCTGTAAGGGCTAGCGGGGAAACTTACAATGAGCAGTTCTTC.

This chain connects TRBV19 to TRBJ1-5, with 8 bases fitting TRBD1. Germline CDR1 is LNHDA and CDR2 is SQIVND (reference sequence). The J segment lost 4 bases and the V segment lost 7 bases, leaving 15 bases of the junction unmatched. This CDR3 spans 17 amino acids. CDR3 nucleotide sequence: TGTGCCAGTAAGGGGACTCGACAGGGACAGGAGAATCAGCCCCAGCATTTT. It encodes CASKGTRQGQENQPQHF. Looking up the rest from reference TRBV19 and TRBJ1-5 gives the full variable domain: DGGITQSPKYLFRKEGQNVTLSCEQNLNHDAMYWYRQDPGQGLRLIYYSQIVNDFQKGDIAEGYSVSREKKESFPLTVTSAQKNPTAFYLCASKGTRQGQENQPQHFGDGTRLSIL.

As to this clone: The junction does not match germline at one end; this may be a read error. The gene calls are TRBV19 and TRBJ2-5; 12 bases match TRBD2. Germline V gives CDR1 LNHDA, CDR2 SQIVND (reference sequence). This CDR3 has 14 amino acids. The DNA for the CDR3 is TGTGCCACTAGTCTAGCGGGAGGGCCGGAGACCCAGTACTTC. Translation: CATSLAGGPETQYF.